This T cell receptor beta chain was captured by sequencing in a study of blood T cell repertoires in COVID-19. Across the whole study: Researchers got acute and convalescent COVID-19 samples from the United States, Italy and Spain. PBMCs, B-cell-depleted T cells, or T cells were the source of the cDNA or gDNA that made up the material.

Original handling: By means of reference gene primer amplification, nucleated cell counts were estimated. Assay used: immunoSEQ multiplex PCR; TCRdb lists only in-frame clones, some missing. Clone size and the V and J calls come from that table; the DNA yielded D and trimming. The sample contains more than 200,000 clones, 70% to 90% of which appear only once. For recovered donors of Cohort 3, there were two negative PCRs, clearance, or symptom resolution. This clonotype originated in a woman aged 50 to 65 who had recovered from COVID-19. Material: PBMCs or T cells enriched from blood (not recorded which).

The chain's CDR3 is CASSRRLGLAGAPETQYF. For the CDR3, the DNA is TGTGCCAGCAGCCGCCGCCTCGGGCTAGCGGGAGCGCCAGAGACCCAGTACTTC. The chain combines TRBV7-2 with TRBJ2-5; 10 nucleotides line up with TRBD2. CDR3 length: 18 residues. Germline CDR1 SGHTA, CDR2 FQGNSA. Trimming at V came to 5 bases and at J to 4 bases, leaving 16 bases not matched to a gene.